What follows are 14 T cell receptor beta chains derived from one specimen sequenced in a study of shared clonotypes between healthy human individuals. Sequencing used immunoSEQ multiplex PCR; TCRdb keeps in-frame clones, though not all of them. The sample contains roughly 2.4 million clones, around 95% of which appear only once. The sample was naive CD4+ T cells sorted from blood. Noted subset: CD45RA+ positively selected. These receptors were taken from a man aged 18 to 30 in good health.

The rearrangement joins TRBV18 to TRBJ2-1; D gene unclear. CDR1 KGHSH and CDR2 LQKENI come from the germline V gene. V was shortened by 2 bases and J by 2 bases, with 7 bases between the two germline ends. The CDR3 runs to 14 residues. The CDR3, as DNA: TGTGCCAGCTCACCAGGGTGGGCCTACAATGAGCAGTTCTTC. This codes for CASSPGWAYNEQFF.

V gene TRBV28 combines with J gene TRBJ1-5; TRBD1 matches at 7 bases. CDR1 is MDHEN, CDR2 SYDVKM, per germline. With 6 bases clipped from V and 6 bases from J, the junction kept 5 bases outside the gene matches. The CDR3 sequence is 13 residues long. CDR3 in DNA: TGTGCCAGCAGGACAGGGAAGGGTCAGCCCCAGCATTTT. This sequence encodes CASRTGKGQPQHF. Based on the CDR3 plus reference TRBV28 and TRBJ1-5, the full variable domain is DVKVTQSSRYLVKRTGEKVFLECVQDMDHENMFWYRQDPGLGLRLIYFSYDVKMKEKGDIPEGYSVSREKKERFSLILESASTNQTSMYLCASRTGKGQPQHFGDGTRLSIL.

V usage is TRBV6-1 and J usage is TRBJ1-4, with a tentative D call TRBD1 (5 bases). The CDR3 length is 15 residues. With 3 bases removed from V and 5 bases from J, the gap between germline ends came to 13 bases. Germline CDR1 MNHNS, CDR2 SASEGT. The CDR3 reads CASSEPGRGNEKLFF. The CDR3 DNA reads as TGTGCCAGCAGTGAGCCGGGACGAGGGAATGAAAAACTGTTTTTT.

The chain joins TRBV7-9 to TRBJ1-3; possibly TRBD1 for D (5 bases). The V and J ends lost 5 bases and 9 bases respectively, with 20 bases between them. The CDR3 totals 15 residues. From germline, CDR1 is SEHNR and CDR2 FQNEAQ (reference sequence). The CDR3 loop is CASSETGPLGGTIYF. CDR3 DNA: TGTGCCAGCAGCGAAACAGGTCCCCTTGGGGGCACCATATATTTT.

The V gene is TRBV7-2, the J gene TRBJ2-7; D is ambiguous. This CDR3 is 12 amino acids long. The V gene lost 3 bases and the J gene lost 3 bases, with 6 bases spanning the gap. Germline V gene data show CDR1 as SGHTA and CDR2 as FQGNSA. In DNA, the CDR3 is TGTGCCAGCAGCTTCGAAAACTACGAGCAGTACTTC. Translating it yields CASSFENYEQYF.

There are a few counts of this clone. The CDR3 nucleotides read TGTGCCAGCAGTGAATACCAGTCAAGCATCTATGGCTACACCTTC. Amino acids: CASSEYQSSIYGYTF. This chain uses TRBV25-1 with TRBJ1-2, with D unclear. V was shortened by 0 bases and J by 4 bases, with 12 bases between the two germline ends. This CDR3 contains 15 residues. The germline gives CDR1 MGHDK, CDR2 SYGVNS.

The genes are TRBV6-5 and TRBJ1-5, with unresolved D. V was clipped by 0 bases and J by 9 bases, with 9 bases between them. CDR1 and CDR2 from the germline V gene are MNHEY and SVGAGI. The CDR3 totals 13 residues. CDR3 region: CASSYSLGGPQHF. The CDR3 nucleotides read TGTGCCAGCAGTTACTCATTGGGAGGGCCCCAGCATTTT.

This clone was recorded only once. The chain uses TRBV5-1 and TRBJ2-7, with unresolved D. The CDR3 contains 12 residues. Germline V gene sequence: CDR1 SGHRS, CDR2 YFSETQ. Between the trimmed V and J ends, which lost 7 bases and 6 bases, there was a span of 14 bases. CDR3 in DNA: TGCGCCAGCTCAACCCCTATGGGCGAGCAGTACTTC. It codes for CASSTPMGEQYF.

The chain uses TRBV7-5 and TRBJ1-5; the table's D call, TRBD1, has no DNA check behind it. TRBV7-5 corresponds to a pseudogene. The CDR3 totals 16 residues. CDR3 amino acids: CARSYPGQEAQIPQHF. The CDR3 coding sequence is TGTGCCAGAAGCTACCCGGGACAGGAGGCTCAGATACCCCAGCATTTT.

The chain links TRBV4-1 to TRBJ1-6; D might be TRBD1 (5 bases). Trimming took 5 bases from V and 9 from J, leaving 11 bases between them. Germline V gives CDR1 MGHRA, CDR2 YSYEKL. This CDR3 has 13 amino acids. CDR3 region: CASSAMGTSPLHF. The CDR3 DNA sequence: TGCGCCAGCAGCGCAATGGGGACTTCACCCCTCCACTTT.

The chain combines TRBV7-9 with TRBJ2-2; D gene ambiguous. V lost 5 bases to trimming and J lost 4 bases, with 2 bases between them. Germline CDR1 reads SEHNR; CDR2 reads FQNEAQ (reference sequence). The CDR3 runs 11 residues. The CDR3 DNA follows: TGTGCCAGCAGCATCACCGGGGAGCTGTTTTTT. Amino acids: CASSITGELFF.

Only a few counts were recorded for this clone. At the DNA level, this CDR3 is encoded by other sequences in the same sample as well. The chain combines TRBV19 with TRBJ1-6, with D unclear. CDR1 LNHDA and CDR2 SQIVND come from the germline V gene (reference sequence). V lost 1 base and J lost 6, with 7 bases in between. The CDR3 consists of 14 residues. CDR3 protein: CASSIGQPNSPLHF. CDR3 DNA sequence: TGTGCCAGTAGTATAGGTCAGCCTAATTCACCCCTCCACTTT.

This rearrangement joins TRBV5-1 to TRBJ1-3; the D is unclear. The length of the CDR3 is 14 residues. The V end lost 3 bases, the J end lost 4 bases, and 11 bases lay between the germline ends. The germline V gene encodes CDR1 SGHRS and CDR2 YFSETQ. This CDR3 is CASSSDALGNTIYF. The CDR3 DNA sequence: TGCGCCAGCAGCTCGGACGCCCTAGGAAACACCATATATTTT.

V is TRBV7-9 and J is TRBJ2-1, with D unclear. Germline lookup yields CDR1 SEHNR and CDR2 FQNEAQ (reference sequence). V was pared by 4 bases and J by 5 bases, with 9 bases between. CDR3 length: 13 residues. Here the CDR3 DNA reads TGTGCCAGCAGCTCGTTCACTGACAATGAGCAGTTCTTC. Translating gives CASSSFTDNEQFF. Using reference TRBV7-9 and TRBJ2-1 for the parts outside the CDR3, the full variable domain is DTGVSQNPRHKITKRGQNVTFRCDPISEHNRLYWYRQTLGQGPEFLTYFQNEAQLEKSRLLSDRFSAERPKGSFSTLEIQRTEQGDSAMYLCASSSFTDNEQFFGPGTRLTVL.